This TCR beta chain was captured in a study of blood T cell repertoires in COVID-19. Per the original data handling: Estimation of nucleated cell counts relied on the amplification of reference gene primers. Sequencing used immunoSEQ multiplex PCR; TCRdb keeps in-frame clones, though not all of them. Clone size and the V and J calls come from that table; the DNA yielded D and trimming. Counted here are over 110,000 clones, more than 70% occurring once; the ten biggest clones make up around 26%. The V and J ends lost 3 bases and 5 bases, in that order; junction bases with no gene match: 8. The CDR3 runs 16 residues. Germline V gene lookup returns CDR1 DFQATT and CDR2 SNEGSKA (reference sequence).

Sequencing was carried out using peripheral blood. The chain has TRBV20-1 and TRBJ2-3; 13 bases fit TRBD2. The clonotype was recovered from a human donor in a cohort sampled during active COVID-19. CDR3 sequence reads: CSASPPLAGGRDTQYF. CDR3 DNA: TGCAGTGCTAGTCCCCCACTAGCGGGGGGGCGAGATACGCAGTATTTT.